This T cell receptor (beta chain) is drawn from a study of blood T cell repertoires in COVID-19. Across the study: Sample material is recorded as cDNA or gDNA derived from T cells, B-cell-depleted T cells, or PBMCs.

Living in about two dozen US areas, the participants were between about 18 and 95 years of age. Cohorts were based on clinical histories the participants reported. Sequencing used immunoSEQ multiplex PCR; TCRdb keeps in-frame clones, though not all of them. The sample shows roughly 250,000 clones, approximately 90% of them seen only once. This CDR3 spans 16 amino acids. With 4 bases removed from V and 0 bases from J, the gap between germline ends came to 16 bases. Germline lookup yields CDR1 SGDLS and CDR2 YYNGEE. The sequenced sample consisted of PBMCs or T cells enriched from blood (not recorded which). This TCR derives from a man aged 40-49 years who had recovered from COVID-19. The V gene is TRBV9, the J gene TRBJ1-1; a possible D gene is TRBD1 (6 bases). CDR3 loop: CASSPTGTPMNTEAFF. In DNA form, the CDR3 reads TGTGCCAGCAGCCCCACCGGGACACCAATGAACACTGAAGCTTTCTTT. Looking up the rest from reference TRBV9 and TRBJ1-1 gives the full variable domain: DSGVTQTPKHLITATGQRVTLRCSPRSGDLSVYWYQQSLDQGLQFLIQYYNGEERAKGNILERFSAQQFPDLHSELNLSSLELGDSALYFCASSPTGTPMNTEAFFGQGTRLTVV.